Below, one T cell receptor beta chain is given with its context. The table came from immunoSEQ multiplex PCR; TCRdb's copy has only in-frame clones and leaves some out. The sample has some 300,000 clones, approximately 86% seen once. The sample comes from a study of blood T cell repertoires in COVID-19. This CDR3 comprises 14 residues. J lost 8 bases, V lost 0 bases, and 4 bases had no gene match. Germline CDR1 is SGHRS and CDR2 is YFSETQ. Source material: peripheral blood. The J gene is TRBJ1-2, the V gene TRBV5-1; the match to TRBD1 covers 10 bases. The source is a woman in her sixties or seventies with COVID-19, enrolled during active disease. The CDR3 loop reads CASSLGQGAWGYTF. For the CDR3, the DNA is TGCGCCAGCAGCTTGGGACAGGGGGCGTGGGGCTACACCTTC.